This T cell receptor beta chain was identified in a study of shared clonotypes between healthy human individuals. Across the whole study: With ages of 18 to 49, the donors were a couple of women and three men. General study results and limits: When naive CD4 clonotypes were compared across a few donors, about 5% were shared.

The authors ran the assay at deep level. Method: immunoSEQ multiplex PCR; TCRdb's copy keeps in-frame clones and lacks some. The table has roughly 720,000 clones, 90% seen once. Regarding this clone: Its antigen is still unknown.

V was shortened by 8 bases and J by 4 bases, with 5 bases between the two germline ends. The CDR3 contains 10 residues. CDR1 is MDHEN, CDR2 SYDVKM, per germline. This receptor was obtained from a man aged 18 to 30 in good health. Some clones in this sample may be carry-over from other donors' samples. Sequenced material: memory CD8+ T cells from PBMCs. Subset: CD45RO+ cells pooled with CCR7-negative TemRA cells. This rearrangement joins TRBV28 to TRBJ1-2; D not resolved. CDR3: CASESYGYTF. The CDR3 DNA reads TGTGCCAGCGAATCCTATGGCTACACCTTC.